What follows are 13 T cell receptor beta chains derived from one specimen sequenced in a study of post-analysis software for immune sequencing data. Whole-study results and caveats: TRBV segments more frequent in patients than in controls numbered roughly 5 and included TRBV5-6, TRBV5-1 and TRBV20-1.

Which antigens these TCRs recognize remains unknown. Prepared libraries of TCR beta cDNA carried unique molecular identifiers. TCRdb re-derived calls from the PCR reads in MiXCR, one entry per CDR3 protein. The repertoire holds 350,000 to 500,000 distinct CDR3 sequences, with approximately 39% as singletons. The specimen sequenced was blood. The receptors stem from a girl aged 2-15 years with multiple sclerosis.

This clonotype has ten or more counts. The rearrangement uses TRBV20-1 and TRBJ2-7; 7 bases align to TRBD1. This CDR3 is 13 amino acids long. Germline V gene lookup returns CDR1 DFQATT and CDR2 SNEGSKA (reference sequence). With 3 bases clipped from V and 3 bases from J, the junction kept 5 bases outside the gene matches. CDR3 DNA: TGCAGTGCTAGGGGGACAGCAAGCTACGAGCAGTACTTC. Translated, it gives CSARGTASYEQYF.

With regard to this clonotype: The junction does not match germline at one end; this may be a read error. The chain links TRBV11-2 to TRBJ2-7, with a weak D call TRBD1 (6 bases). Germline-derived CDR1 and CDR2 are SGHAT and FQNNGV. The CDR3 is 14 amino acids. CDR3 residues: CASLGGYSSHEQYF. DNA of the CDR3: TGTGCCAGTTTAGGGGGATATAGCTCCCACGAGCAGTACTTC. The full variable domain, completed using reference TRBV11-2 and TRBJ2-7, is EAGVAQSPRYKIIEKRQSVAFWCNPISGHATLYWYQQILGQGPKLLIQFQNNGVVDDSQLPKDRFSAERLKGVDSTLKIQPAKLEDSAVYLCASLGGYSSHEQYFGPGTRLTVT.

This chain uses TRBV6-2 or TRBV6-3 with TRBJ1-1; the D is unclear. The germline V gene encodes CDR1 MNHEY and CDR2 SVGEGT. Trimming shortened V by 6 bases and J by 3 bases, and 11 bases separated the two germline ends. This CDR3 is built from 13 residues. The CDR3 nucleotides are TGTGCCAGCAGCCCCTTACATCACACTGAAGCTTTCTTT. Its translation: CASSPLHHTEAFF.

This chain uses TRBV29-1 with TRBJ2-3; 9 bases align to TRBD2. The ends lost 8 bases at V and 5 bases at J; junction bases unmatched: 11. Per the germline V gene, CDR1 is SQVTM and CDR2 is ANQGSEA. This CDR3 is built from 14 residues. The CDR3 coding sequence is TGCAGCCCAACGATAGCGGGAGAGTTAGATACGCAGTATTTT. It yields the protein CSPTIAGELDTQYF.

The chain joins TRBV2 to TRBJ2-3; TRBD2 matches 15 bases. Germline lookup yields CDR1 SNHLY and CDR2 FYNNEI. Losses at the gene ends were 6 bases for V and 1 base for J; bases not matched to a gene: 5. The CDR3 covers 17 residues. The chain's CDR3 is CASSGLAGGLGTDTQYF. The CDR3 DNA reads TGTGCCAGCAGCGGACTAGCGGGGGGGCTTGGCACAGATACGCAGTATTTT.

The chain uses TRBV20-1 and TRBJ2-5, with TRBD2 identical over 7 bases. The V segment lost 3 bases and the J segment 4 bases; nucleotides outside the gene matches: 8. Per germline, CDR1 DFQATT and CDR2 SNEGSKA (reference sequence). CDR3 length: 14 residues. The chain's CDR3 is CSASLVSGGETQYF. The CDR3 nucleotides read TGCAGTGCTAGTTTGGTCTCGGGGGGAGAGACCCAGTACTTC.

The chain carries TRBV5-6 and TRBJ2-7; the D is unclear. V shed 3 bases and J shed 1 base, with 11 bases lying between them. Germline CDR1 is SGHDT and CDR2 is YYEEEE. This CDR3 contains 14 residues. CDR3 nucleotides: TGTGCCAGCAGCTGGACGATGGGGTCCTACGAGCAGTACTTC. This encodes CASSWTMGSYEQYF.

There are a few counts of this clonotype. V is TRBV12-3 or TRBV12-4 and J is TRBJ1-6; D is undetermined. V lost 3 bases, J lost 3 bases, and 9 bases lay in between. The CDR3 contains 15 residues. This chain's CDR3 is CASSLAEYYNSPLHF. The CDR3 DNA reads TGTGCCAGCAGTTTGGCGGAGTACTATAATTCACCCCTCCACTTT.

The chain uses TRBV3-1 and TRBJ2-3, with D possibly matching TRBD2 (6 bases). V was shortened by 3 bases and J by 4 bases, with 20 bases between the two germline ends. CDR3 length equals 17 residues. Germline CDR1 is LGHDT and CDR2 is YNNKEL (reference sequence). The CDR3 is CASSQDRGRRRADTQYF. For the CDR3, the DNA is TGTGCCAGCAGCCAGGACCGGGGGAGAAGAAGGGCAGATACGCAGTATTTT.

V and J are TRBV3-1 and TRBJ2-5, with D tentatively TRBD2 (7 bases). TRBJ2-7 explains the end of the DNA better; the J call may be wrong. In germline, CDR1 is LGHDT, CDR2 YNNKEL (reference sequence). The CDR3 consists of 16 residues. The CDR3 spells CASSQVRMAGAHEQYF. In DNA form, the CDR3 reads TGTGCCAGCAGCCAAGTACGCATGGCGGGGGCCCACGAGCAGTACTTC.

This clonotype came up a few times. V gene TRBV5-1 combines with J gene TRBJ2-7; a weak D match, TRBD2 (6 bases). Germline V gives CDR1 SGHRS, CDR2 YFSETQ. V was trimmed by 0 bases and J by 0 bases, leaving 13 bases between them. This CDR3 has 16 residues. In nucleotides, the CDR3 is TGCGCCAGCAGCTTGGCCTCTGGAGGGAGCTCCTACGAGCAGTACTTC. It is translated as CASSLASGGSSYEQYF.

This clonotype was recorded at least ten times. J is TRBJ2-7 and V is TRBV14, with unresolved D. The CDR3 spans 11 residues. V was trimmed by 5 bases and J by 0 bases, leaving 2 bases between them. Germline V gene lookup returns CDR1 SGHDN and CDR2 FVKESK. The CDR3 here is CASSNSYEQYF. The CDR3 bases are TGTGCCAGCAGCAACTCCTACGAGCAGTACTTC.

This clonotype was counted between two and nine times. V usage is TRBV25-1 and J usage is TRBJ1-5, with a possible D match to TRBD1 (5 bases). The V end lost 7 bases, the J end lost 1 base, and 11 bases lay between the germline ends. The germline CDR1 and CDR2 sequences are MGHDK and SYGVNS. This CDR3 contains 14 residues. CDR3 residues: CASKPGGSNQPQHF. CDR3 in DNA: TGTGCCAGCAAACCGGGGGGGAGCAATCAGCCCCAGCATTTT.